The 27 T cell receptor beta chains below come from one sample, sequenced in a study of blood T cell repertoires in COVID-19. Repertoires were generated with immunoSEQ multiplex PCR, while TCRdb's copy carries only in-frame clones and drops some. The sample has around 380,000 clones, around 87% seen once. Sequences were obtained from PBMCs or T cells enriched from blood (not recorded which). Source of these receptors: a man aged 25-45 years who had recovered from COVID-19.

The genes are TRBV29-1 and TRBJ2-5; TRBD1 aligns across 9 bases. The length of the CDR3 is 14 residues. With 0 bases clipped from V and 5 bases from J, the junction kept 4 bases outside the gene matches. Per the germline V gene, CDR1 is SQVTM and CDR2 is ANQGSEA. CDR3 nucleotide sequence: TGCAGCGTTGAAGATCTAGGACAGGGGGAGACCCAGTACTTC. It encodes CSVEDLGQGETQYF.

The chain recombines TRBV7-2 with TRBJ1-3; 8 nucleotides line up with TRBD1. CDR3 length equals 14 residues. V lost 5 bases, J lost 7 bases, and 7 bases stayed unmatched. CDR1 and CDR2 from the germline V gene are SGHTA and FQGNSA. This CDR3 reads CASSNGQGWNTIYF. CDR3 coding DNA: TGTGCCAGCAGCAATGGACAGGGATGGAACACCATATATTTT.

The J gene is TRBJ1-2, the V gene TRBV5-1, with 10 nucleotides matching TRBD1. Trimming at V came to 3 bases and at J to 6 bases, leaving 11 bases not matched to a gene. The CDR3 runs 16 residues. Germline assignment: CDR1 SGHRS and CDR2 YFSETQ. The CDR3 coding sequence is TGCGCCAGCAGCTGGGATACTGCGGGGACAGGGGATGGCTACACCTTC. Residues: CASSWDTAGTGDGYTF.

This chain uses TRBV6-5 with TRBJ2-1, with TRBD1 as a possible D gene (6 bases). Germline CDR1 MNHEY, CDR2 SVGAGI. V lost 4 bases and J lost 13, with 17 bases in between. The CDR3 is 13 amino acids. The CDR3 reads CASSSSGQRGQFF. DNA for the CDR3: TGTGCCAGCAGTTCCTCTGGACAGAGGGGACAGTTCTTC.

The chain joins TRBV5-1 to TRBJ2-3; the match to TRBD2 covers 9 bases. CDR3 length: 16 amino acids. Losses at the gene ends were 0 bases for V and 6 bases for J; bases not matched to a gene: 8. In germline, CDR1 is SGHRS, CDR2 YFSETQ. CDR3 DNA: TGCGCCAGCAGCTTGGCCTTTGCGGGGGGGCAGGATACGCAGTATTTT. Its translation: CASSLAFAGGQDTQYF. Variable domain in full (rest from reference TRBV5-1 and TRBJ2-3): KAGVTQTPRYLIKTRGQQVTLSCSPISGHRSVSWYQQTPGQGLQFLFEYFSETQRNKGNFPGRFSGRQFSNSRSEMNVSTLELGDSALYLCASSLAFAGGQDTQYFGPGTRLTVL.

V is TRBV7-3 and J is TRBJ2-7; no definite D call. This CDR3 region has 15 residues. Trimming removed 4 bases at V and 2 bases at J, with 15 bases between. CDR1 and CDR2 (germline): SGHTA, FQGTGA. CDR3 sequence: CASSSGFGGAYEQYF. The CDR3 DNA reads TGTGCCAGCAGCTCCGGTTTCGGTGGAGCCTACGAGCAGTACTTC.

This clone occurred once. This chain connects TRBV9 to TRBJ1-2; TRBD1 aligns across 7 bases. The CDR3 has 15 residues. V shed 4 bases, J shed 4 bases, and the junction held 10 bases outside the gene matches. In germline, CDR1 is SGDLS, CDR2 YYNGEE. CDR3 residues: CASSPWTGELYGYTF. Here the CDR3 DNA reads TGTGCCAGCAGCCCCTGGACAGGAGAACTCTATGGCTACACCTTC.

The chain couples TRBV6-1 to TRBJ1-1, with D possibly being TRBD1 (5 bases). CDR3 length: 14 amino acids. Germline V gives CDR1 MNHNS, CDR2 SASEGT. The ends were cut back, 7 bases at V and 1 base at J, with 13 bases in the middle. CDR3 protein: CASKTDSANTEAFF. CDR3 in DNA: TGTGCCAGCAAAACAGACAGCGCGAACACTGAAGCTTTCTTT.

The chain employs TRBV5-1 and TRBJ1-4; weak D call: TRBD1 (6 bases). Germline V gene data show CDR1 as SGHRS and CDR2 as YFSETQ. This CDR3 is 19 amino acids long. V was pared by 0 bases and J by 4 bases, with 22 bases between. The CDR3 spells CASSLASGGAGGVNEKLFF. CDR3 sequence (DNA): TGCGCCAGCAGCTTGGCTTCGGGGGGCGCGGGAGGAGTTAATGAAAAACTGTTTTTT.

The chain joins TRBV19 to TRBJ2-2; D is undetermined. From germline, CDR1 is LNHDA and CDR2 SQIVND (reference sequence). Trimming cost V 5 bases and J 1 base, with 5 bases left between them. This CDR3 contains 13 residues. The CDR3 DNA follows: TGTGCCAGTAGTGCAGGGAACACCGGGGAGCTGTTTTTT. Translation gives CASSAGNTGELFF.

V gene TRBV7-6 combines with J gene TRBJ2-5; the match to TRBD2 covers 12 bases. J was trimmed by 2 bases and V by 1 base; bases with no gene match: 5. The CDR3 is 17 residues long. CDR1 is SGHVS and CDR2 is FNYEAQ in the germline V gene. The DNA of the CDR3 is TGTGCCAGCAGCTTAGGGTCGACTAGCGGGGGACAAGAGACCCAGTACTTC. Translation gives CASSLGSTSGGQETQYF.

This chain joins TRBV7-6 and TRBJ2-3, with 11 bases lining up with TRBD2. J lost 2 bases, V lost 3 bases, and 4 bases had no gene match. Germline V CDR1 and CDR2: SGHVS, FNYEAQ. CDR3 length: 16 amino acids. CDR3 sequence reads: CASSLRTSGLTDTQYF. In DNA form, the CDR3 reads TGTGCCAGCAGCTTGCGGACTAGCGGGCTCACAGATACGCAGTATTTT.

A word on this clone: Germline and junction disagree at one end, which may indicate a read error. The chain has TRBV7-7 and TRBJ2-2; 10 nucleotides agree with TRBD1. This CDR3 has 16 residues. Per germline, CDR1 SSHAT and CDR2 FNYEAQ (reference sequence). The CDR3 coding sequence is TGTGCTAGCAGCCCGTTTCCGGGACAGGGGTCCGGGGAGCTGTTTTTT. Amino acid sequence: CASSPFPGQGSGELFF.

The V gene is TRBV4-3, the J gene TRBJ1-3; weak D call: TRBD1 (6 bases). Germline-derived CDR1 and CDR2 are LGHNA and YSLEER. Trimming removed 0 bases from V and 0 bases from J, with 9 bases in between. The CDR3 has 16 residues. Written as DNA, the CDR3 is TGCGCCAGCAGCCAAGATCGGACAGCCTCTGGAAACACCATATATTTT. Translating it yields CASSQDRTASGNTIYF.

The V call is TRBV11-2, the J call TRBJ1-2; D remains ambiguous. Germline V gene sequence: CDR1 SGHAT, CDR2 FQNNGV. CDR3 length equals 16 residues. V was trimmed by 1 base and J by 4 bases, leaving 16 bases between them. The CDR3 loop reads CASSLGLQVPIYGYTF. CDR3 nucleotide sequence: TGTGCCAGCAGCTTAGGGTTGCAGGTCCCGATCTATGGCTACACCTTC.

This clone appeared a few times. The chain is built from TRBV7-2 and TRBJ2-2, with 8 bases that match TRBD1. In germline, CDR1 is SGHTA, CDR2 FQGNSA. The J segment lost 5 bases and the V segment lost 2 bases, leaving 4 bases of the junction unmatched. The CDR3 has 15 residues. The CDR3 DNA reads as TGTGCCAGCAGCTTATCAGGGGGCGGGACCGGGGAGCTGTTTTTT. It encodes CASSLSGGGTGELFF. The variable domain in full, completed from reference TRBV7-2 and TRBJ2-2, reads GAGVSQSPSNKVTEKGKDVELRCDPISGHTALYWYRQSLGQGLEFLIYFQGNSAPDKSGLPSDRFSAERTGGSVSTLTIQRTQQEDSAVYLCASSLSGGGTGELFFGEGSRLTVL.

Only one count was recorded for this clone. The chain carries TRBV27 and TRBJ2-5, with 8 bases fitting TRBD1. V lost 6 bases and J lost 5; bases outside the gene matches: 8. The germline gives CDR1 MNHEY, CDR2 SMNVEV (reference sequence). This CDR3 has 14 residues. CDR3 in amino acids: CASRARGQRETQYF. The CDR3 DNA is TGTGCCAGCAGGGCCAGGGGGCAGCGGGAGACCCAGTACTTC.

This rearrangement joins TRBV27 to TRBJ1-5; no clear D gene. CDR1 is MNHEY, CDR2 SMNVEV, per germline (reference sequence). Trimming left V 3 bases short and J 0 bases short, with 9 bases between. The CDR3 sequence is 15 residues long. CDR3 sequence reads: CASSFSVYSNQPQHF. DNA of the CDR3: TGTGCCAGCAGTTTTTCAGTGTATAGCAATCAGCCCCAGCATTTT.

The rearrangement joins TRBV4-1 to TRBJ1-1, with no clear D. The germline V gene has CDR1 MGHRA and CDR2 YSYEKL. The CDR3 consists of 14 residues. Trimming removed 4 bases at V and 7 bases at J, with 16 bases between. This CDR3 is CASSREIEQLEAFF. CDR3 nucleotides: TGCGCCAGCAGCCGAGAGATTGAACAGCTTGAAGCTTTCTTT.

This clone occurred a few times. CDR3 coding DNA: TGCGCCAGCAGCCAAGATATCGCGTTCTCTGGAAACACCATATATTTT. It encodes CASSQDIAFSGNTIYF. The V and J genes are TRBV4-3 and TRBJ1-3, with no clear D. This CDR3 contains 16 residues. Germline CDR1 is LGHNA and CDR2 is YSLEER. V was shortened by 0 bases and J by 0 bases, with 9 bases between the two germline ends.

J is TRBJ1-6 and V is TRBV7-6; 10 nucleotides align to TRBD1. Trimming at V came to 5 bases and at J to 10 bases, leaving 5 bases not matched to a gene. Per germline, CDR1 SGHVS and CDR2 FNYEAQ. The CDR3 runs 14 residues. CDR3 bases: TGTGCCAGCAGCCAGACAGGGGGCAGATCACCCCTCCACTTT. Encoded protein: CASSQTGGRSPLHF.

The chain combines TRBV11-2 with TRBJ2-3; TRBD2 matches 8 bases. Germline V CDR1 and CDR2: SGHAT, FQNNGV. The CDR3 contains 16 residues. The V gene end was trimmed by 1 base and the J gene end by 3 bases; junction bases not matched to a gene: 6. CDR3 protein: CASSLGVSGKTDTQYF. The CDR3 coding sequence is TGTGCCAGCAGCTTAGGGGTTAGCGGGAAGACAGATACGCAGTATTTT.

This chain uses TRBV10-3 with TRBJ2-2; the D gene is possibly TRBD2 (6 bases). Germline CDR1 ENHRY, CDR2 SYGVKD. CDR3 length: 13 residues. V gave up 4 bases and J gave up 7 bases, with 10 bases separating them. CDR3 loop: CAISVGRGGELFF. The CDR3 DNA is TGTGCCATCAGTGTCGGGAGAGGCGGGGAGCTGTTTTTT.

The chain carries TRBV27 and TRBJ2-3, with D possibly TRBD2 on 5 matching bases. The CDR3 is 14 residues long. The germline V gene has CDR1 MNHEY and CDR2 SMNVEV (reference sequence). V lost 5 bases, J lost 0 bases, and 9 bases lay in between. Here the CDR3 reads CASSERGSTDTQYF. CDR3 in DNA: TGTGCCAGCAGTGAACGGGGAAGCACAGATACGCAGTATTTT.

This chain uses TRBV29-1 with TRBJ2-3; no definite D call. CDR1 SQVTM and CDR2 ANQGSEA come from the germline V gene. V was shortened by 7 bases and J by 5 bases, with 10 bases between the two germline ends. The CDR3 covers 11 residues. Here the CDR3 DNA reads TGCAGCGGGGTAGCCGGAGATACGCAGTATTTT. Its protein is CSGVAGDTQYF.

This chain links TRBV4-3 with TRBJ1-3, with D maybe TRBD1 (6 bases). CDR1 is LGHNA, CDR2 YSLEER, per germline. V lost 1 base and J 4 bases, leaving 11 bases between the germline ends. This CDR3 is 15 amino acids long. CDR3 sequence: CASSQARGGGNTIYF. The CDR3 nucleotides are TGCGCCAGCAGCCAAGCAAGGGGGGGCGGAAACACCATATATTTT.

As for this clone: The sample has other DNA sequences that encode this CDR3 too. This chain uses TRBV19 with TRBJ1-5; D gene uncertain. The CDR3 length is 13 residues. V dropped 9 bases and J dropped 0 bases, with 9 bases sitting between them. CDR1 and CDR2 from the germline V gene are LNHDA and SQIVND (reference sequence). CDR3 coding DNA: TGTGCCAGCCGAAGCTATAGCAATCAGCCCCAGCATTTT. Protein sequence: CASRSYSNQPQHF.